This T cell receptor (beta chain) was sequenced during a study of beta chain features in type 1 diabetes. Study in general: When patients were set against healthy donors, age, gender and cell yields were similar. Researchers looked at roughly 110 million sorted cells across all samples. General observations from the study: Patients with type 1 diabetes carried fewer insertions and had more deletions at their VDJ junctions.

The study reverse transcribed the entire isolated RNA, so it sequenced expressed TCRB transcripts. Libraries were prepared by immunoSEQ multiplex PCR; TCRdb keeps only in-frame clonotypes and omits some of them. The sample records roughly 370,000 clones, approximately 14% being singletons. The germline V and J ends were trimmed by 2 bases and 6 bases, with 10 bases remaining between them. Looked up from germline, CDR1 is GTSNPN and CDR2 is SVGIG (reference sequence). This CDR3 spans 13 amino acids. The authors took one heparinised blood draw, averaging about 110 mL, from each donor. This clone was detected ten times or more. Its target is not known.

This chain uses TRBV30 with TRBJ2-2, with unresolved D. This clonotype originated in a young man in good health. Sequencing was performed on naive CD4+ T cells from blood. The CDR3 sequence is CAWSNGQAGELFF. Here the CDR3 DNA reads TGTGCCTGGAGTAACGGCCAGGCCGGGGAGCTGTTTTTT.